The clone carrying this T cell receptor (beta chain) was seen just once. The data were obtained in a study of human T cells and chemical hapten exposure. Unfractionated whole blood served as the source for total RNA extraction. The study used a library that attached unique molecular identifiers to individual cDNA molecules. As processed by the authors: The median was roughly 100,000 TCRs per sample, ranging 23,224 to 690,600. One entry per CDR3 protein results from TCRdb running MiXCR on the reads. What appears here as the V and J calls and clone size reflects TCRdb's work, not the paper's. The sample comprises 220 or so distinct CDR3 sequences, less than 40% of which are singletons, and roughly 80% rests with the top ten. CDR1 is MNHNS and CDR2 is SASEGT in the germline V gene. There are 15 residues in the CDR3. V gave up 3 bases and J gave up 4 bases, with 15 bases separating them.

The gene calls are TRBV6-1 and TRBJ1-2; tentatively, D is TRBD1 (5 bases). Sequencing was carried out using whole blood. This clonotype was obtained from a human donor who had alopecia or was a healthy volunteer (not recorded which). Some clones in this sample may be carry-over from other donors' samples. This table probably holds off-target reads from a library built for another chain. CDR3 nucleotides: TGTGCCAGCAGTGAGTTGGGCAGGGCGTTCTATGGCTACACCTTC. Its protein product is CASSELGRAFYGYTF.